The present TCR beta chain was sequenced within a study of cytomegalovirus exposure and HLA in healthy donors. General study findings and limits: Follow-up analysis later connected one missense variant in DCLRE1C with trimming of TCR beta V- and J-genes.

As for this clone: Its antigen is not known.

60 Vbeta and 13 Jbeta primers were used in PCR. TCRdb's table, derived via immunoSEQ multiplex PCR, lists solely in-frame clones and lacks some. The sample lists 150,000 to 200,000 clones, 84% occurring once. The sequenced material came from PBMCs. The TCR comes from a man younger than 30 in good health and CMV-seronegative.

The CDR3 DNA reads as TGTGCCAGCAGCTTATTTCTAGCGGGGGGGAATGAGCAGTTCTTC. Protein sequence: CASSLFLAGGNEQFF. The gene calls are TRBV11-1 and TRBJ2-1, with 12 bases that match TRBD2. The CDR3 runs to 15 residues. Germline-derived CDR1 and CDR2 are SGHAT and FQDESV (reference sequence). The ends lost 2 bases at V and 7 bases at J; junction bases unmatched: 3.